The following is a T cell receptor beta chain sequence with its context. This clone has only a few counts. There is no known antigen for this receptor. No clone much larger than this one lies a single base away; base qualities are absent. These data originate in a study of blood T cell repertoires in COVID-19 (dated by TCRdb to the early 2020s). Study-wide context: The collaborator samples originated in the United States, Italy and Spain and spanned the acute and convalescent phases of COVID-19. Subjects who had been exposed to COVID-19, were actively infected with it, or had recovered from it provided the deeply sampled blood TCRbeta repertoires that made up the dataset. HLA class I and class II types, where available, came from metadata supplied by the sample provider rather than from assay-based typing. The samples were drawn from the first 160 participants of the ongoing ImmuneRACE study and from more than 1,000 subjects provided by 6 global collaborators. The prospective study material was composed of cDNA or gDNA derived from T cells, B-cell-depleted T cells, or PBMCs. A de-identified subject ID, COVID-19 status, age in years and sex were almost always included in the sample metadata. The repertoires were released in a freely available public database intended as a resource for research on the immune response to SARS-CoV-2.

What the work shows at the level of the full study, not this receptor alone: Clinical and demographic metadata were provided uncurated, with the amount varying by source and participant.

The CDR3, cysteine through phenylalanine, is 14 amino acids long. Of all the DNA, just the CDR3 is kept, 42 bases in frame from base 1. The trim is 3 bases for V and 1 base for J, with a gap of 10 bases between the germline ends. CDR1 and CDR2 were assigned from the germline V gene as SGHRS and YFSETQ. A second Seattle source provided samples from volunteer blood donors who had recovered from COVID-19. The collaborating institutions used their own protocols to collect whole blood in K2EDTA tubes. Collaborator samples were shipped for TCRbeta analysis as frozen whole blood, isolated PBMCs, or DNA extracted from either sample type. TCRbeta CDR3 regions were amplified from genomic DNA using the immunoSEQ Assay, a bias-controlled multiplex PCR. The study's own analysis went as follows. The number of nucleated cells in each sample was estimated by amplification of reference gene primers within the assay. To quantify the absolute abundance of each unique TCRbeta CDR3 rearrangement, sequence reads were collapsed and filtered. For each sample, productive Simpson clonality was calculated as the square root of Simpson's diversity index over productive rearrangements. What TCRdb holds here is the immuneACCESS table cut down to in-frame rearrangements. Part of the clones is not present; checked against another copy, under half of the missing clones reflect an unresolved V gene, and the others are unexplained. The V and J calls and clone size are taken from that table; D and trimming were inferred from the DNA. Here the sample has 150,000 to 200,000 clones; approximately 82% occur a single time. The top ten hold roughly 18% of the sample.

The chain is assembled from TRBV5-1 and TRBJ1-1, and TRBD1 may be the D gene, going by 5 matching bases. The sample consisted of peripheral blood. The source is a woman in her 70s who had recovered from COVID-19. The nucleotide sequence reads TGCGCCAGCAGCTGGGGCGGGGCGAACACTGAAGCTTTCTTT. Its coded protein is CASSWGGANTEAFF.